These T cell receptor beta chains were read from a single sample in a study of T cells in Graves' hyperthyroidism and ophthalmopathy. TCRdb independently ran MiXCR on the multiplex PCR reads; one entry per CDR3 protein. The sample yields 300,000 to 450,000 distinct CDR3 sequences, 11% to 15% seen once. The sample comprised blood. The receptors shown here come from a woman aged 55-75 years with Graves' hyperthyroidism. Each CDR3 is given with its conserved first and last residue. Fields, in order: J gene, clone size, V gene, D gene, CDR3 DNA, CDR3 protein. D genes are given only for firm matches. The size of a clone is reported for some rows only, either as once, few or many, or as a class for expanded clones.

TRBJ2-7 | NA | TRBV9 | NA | TGTGCCAGCAGCGTAGGAGGGGACGTGCGCTACGAGCAGTACTTC | CASSVGGDVRYEQYF
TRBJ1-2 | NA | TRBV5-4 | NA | TGTGCCAGCAGGCCGGATTTGGGCGGCTATGGCTACACCTTC | CASRPDLGGYGYTF
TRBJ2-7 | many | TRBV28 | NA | TGTGCCAGCAGTTCCCCGACAGAACCCTACGAGCAGTACTTC | CASSSPTEPYEQYF
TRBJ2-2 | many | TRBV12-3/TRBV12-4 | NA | TGTGCCAGCAGTTTGGGGGGTGTCGGGACCGGGGAGCTGTTTTTT | CASSLGGVGTGELFF
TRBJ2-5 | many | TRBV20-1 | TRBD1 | TGCAGTGCTAGGGCGACAGGGGTGGAGACCCAGTACTTC | CSARATGVETQYF
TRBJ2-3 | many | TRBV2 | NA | TGTGCCAGCACCTGGGGCCGCACAGATACGCAGTATTTT | CASTWGRTDTQYF
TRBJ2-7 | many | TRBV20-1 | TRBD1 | TGCAGTGCTAGAGATGCAGGGGGAACGGGGGAGCAGTACTTC | CSARDAGGTGEQYF
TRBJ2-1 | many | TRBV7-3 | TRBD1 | TGTGCCAGCAGCTCTAGCTCGGACAGGGGACGGCAGTTCTTC | CASSSSSDRGRQFF
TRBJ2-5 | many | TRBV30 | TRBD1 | TGTGCCTGGAGTTTTGGACAGGGAGCGACCCAGTACTTC | CAWSFGQGATQYF
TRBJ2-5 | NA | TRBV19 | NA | TGTGCCAGTAGTTACGCAGTCCAAGAGACCCAGTACTTC | CASSYAVQETQYF
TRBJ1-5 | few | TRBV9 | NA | TGTGCCAGCAGCGTAGAACCCTCAGGTCAGCCCCAGCATTTT | CASSVEPSGQPQHF
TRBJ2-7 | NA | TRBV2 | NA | TGTGCCAGCAGGGATCCGGCGCAGGGCACCTACGAGCAGTACTTC | CASRDPAQGTYEQYF
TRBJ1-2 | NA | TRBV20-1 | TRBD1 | TGCAGTGCTAGAGCCTCTCTCGGGACAGGGAATTATGGCTACACCTTC | CSARASLGTGNYGYTF
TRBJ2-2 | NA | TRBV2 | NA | TGTGCCAGCAGAGGGGTAGGCGGGGAGCTGTTTTTT | CASRGVGGELFF
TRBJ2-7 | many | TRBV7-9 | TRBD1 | TGTGCCAGCAGCTTAGTGGGACAGGGCTTCGAGCAGTACTTC | CASSLVGQGFEQYF
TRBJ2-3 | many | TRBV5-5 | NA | TGTGCCAGCAGTCCCCGACTTTCCCATACGCAGTATTTT | CASSPRLSHTQYF
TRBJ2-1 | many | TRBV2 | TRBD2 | TGTGCCAGCAATGGGCTAGCGGGACGAAGCTCCTACAATGAGCAGTTCTTC | CASNGLAGRSSYNEQFF
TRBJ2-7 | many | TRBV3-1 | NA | TGTGCCAGCAGCCAAGTCGTGGTCGCCCACGAGCAGTACTTC | CASSQVVVAHEQYF
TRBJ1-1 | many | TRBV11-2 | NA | TGTGCCAGCAGCTTAGAGGGGCCAGCTGAAGCTTTCTTT | CASSLEGPAEAFF
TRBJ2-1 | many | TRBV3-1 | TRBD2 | TGTGCCAGCAGCCTCAGAGCGGAAGCGGGAGGGCGGCATGAGCAGTTCTTC | CASSLRAEAGGRHEQFF
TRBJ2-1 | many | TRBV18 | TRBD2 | TGTGCCAGCTCACCGAGCGGGATCTACAATGAGCAGTTCTTC | CASSPSGIYNEQFF
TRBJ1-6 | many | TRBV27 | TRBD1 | TGTGCCAGCAGTTCTCAGGGGGGATCCAATTCACCCCTCCACTTT | CASSSQGGSNSPLHF
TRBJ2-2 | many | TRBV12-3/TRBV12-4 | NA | TGTGCCAGCAGTTCGAGGGACACCGGGGAGCTGTTTTTT | CASSSRDTGELFF
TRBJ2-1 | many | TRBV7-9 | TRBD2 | TGTGCCAGCAGCTCGGGACTATTGAATGAGCAGTTCTTC | CASSSGLLNEQFF
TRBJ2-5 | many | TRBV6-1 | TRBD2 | TGTGCCAGCAAAACAGGGGTTCTAGCGGGAGGCCCTCAAGAGACCCAGTACTTC | CASKTGVLAGGPQETQYF
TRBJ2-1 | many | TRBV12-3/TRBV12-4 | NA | TGTGCCAGCAGCCCCTTCACTGAGCAGTTCTTC | CASSPFTEQFF
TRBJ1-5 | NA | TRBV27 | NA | TGTGCCAGCAGCCGAACCCGGGAACAGCCCCAGCATTTT | CASSRTREQPQHF
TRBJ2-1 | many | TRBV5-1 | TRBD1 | TGCGCCAGCAGCCCGGACGTGACAGGGTATGACAATGAGCAGTTCTTC | CASSPDVTGYDNEQFF
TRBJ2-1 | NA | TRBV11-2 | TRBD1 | TGTGCCAGCAGATCCCCGGGACAGGGGGCCTCTTTCAATGAGCAGTTCTTC | CASRSPGQGASFNEQFF
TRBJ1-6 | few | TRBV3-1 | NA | TGTGCCAGCAGGCAGACGGGAAATAATTCACCCCTCCACTTT | CASRQTGNNSPLHF
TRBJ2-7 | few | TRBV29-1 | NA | TGCAGCGTTGAAGACGGAAATCTGGGGGGCGGCGAGCAGTACTTC | CSVEDGNLGGGEQYF
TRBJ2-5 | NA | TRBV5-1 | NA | TGCGCCAGCAGCTCGGAGCCGGCCATCCAAGAGACCCAGTACTTC | CASSSEPAIQETQYF
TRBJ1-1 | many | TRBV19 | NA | TGTGCCAGTACCAGCAGGGAGCGTTGGACTGAAGCTTTCTTT | CASTSRERWTEAFF